The 20 T cell receptor beta chains below were found in one sample sequenced in a study of cytomegalovirus exposure and HLA in healthy donors. PCR employed 60 Vbeta and 13 Jbeta primers. Using immunoSEQ multiplex PCR, the repertoire was profiled, and TCRdb retains in-frame clones only, with some absent. Its table records roughly 190,000 clones. Sequencing was carried out using PBMCs. Source of these receptors: a man younger than 45 in good health and CMV-seronegative.

The J gene is TRBJ1-2, the V gene TRBV28, with a possible D match to TRBD1 (6 bases). This CDR3 spans 14 amino acids. CDR1 is MDHEN, CDR2 SYDVKM, per germline. V dropped 4 bases and J dropped 5 bases, with 14 bases sitting between them. CDR3 DNA: TGTGCCAGCAGTTCTACAGAGGGGGTGTATGGCTACACCTTC. Its protein is CASSSTEGVYGYTF.

V is TRBV19 and J is TRBJ1-5; D is undetermined. Between the trimmed V and J ends, which lost 6 bases and 10 bases, there was a span of 22 bases. The CDR3 spans 15 residues. Germline CDR1 and CDR2: LNHDA and SQIVND (reference sequence). The CDR3: CASRPPGGKISPQHF. DNA of the CDR3: TGTGCCAGTAGGCCCCCCGGTGGTAAGATATCTCCCCAGCATTTT.

This chain connects TRBV19 to TRBJ2-2; the D gene is possibly TRBD2 (5 bases). V was trimmed by 5 bases and J by 6 bases, leaving 16 bases between them. The CDR3 length is 15 residues. The germline CDR1 and CDR2 sequences are LNHDA and SQIVND (reference sequence). The CDR3 nucleotides read TGTGCCAGTAGTCATATCCGGGGTGGGGCCGGGGAGCTGTTTTTT. Its translation is CASSHIRGGAGELFF.

The chain links TRBV11-3 to TRBJ1-1, with a possible D match to TRBD1 (5 bases). Germline V gives CDR1 SGHNT, CDR2 YENEEA. V was pared by 5 bases and J by 2 bases, with 12 bases between. The CDR3 is 14 amino acids. The CDR3, as DNA: TGTGCCAGCAGCCCTACCGACAGTAACACTGAAGCTTTCTTT. This codes for CASSPTDSNTEAFF.

The rearrangement uses TRBV6-1 and TRBJ1-6, with 7 nucleotides matching TRBD1. Germline-derived CDR1 and CDR2 are MNHNS and SASEGT. The CDR3 totals 15 residues. V dropped 7 bases and J dropped 6; count of bases not matched to a gene: 9. As DNA, the CDR3 is TGTGCCAGCATGATCGAGGGGGCTGGTAATTCACCCCTCCACTTT. It codes for CASMIEGAGNSPLHF.

The V gene is TRBV18, the J gene TRBJ2-7; TRBD1 is a possible D gene (5 bases). The CDR3 sequence is 14 residues long. The V gene lost 1 base and the J gene lost 2 bases, with 9 bases spanning the gap. Germline V gene sequence: CDR1 KGHSH, CDR2 LQKENI. CDR3 residues: CASSPLDSPYEQYF. The CDR3 DNA is TGTGCCAGCTCACCACTTGACAGTCCCTACGAGCAGTACTTC.

This chain uses TRBV5-5 with TRBJ2-7; 8 bases map to TRBD2. The CDR3 consists of 17 residues. With V trimmed by 0 bases and J by 0 bases, 8 bases remained unmatched. CDR1 and CDR2 from the germline V gene are SGHKS and YYEKEE (reference sequence). Written as DNA, the CDR3 is TGTGCCAGCAGCTTGGCGGATGGGCTAGCGGGCTCCTACGAGCAGTACTTC. It is translated as CASSLADGLAGSYEQYF.

The chain has TRBV4-2 and TRBJ1-2; weak D call: TRBD1 (5 bases). The CDR3 is made up of 14 amino acids. The V gene's germline CDR1 is LGHNA and CDR2 YNFKEQ. The ends were cut back, 0 bases at V and 3 bases at J, with 8 bases in the middle. CDR3 loop: CASSQDRVDYGYTF. As DNA, the CDR3 is TGTGCCAGCAGCCAAGACAGGGTTGACTATGGCTACACCTTC.

The V gene is TRBV5-5, the J gene TRBJ1-4, with D hard to call. Germline V gene data show CDR1 as SGHKS and CDR2 as YYEKEE (reference sequence). V gave up 4 bases and J gave up 1 base, with 11 bases separating them. The CDR3 is 15 residues long. The CDR3 DNA sequence: TGTGCCAGCAGCACCATCGGCGGAACTAATGAAAAACTGTTTTTT. Residues: CASSTIGGTNEKLFF.

The chain links TRBV27 to TRBJ2-2, with D possibly matching TRBD1 (6 bases). V lost 5 bases and J 0 bases, leaving 10 bases between the germline ends. The CDR3 consists of 15 residues. Germline V lookup: CDR1 MNHEY, CDR2 SMNVEV (reference sequence). In nucleotides, the CDR3 is TGTGCCAGCAGTGTCAGGGGTTCGAACACCGGGGAGCTGTTTTTT. Translation gives CASSVRGSNTGELFF.

CDR3: CASSWGGQGSYEQYF. CDR3 DNA: TGCGCCAGCAGCTGGGGGGGACAGGGTTCCTACGAGCAGTACTTC. V usage is TRBV5-1 and J usage is TRBJ2-7, with 9 bases matching TRBD1. J gave up 1 base and V 3 bases, and 5 bases lay outside the gene matches. This CDR3 spans 15 amino acids. Germline CDR1 SGHRS, CDR2 YFSETQ. The entire variable domain, with the rest obtained from reference TRBV5-1 and TRBJ2-7, is as follows: KAGVTQTPRYLIKTRGQQVTLSCSPISGHRSVSWYQQTPGQGLQFLFEYFSETQRNKGNFPGRFSGRQFSNSRSEMNVSTLELGDSALYLCASSWGGQGSYEQYFGPGTRLTVT.

The gene calls are TRBV5-1 and TRBJ1-6, with D uncertain. This CDR3 is built from 14 residues. Trimming stripped 0 bases from V and 8 bases from J, with 9 bases between. Germline CDR1 and CDR2: SGHRS and YFSETQ. The CDR3 DNA is TGCGCCAGCAGCTTGGACATCCCAGATTCACCCCTCCACTTT. Amino acid sequence: CASSLDIPDSPLHF.

Remarks on this clone: At one end the junction does not follow the germline gene, possibly because of a read error. V and J are TRBV6-1 and TRBJ2-7; weak D call: TRBD2 (6 bases). This CDR3 has 12 residues. Germline loops: CDR1 MNHNS, CDR2 SASEGT. The CDR3 sequence is CASSWERGEEDF. The CDR3, as DNA: TGTGCCAGCAGTTGGGAGCGCGGGGAGGAGGACTTC.

The CDR3 DNA follows: TGTGCCAGTATTGGGTCGGTTCCAGGCGGGACCCTCCACTTT. Amino acids: CASIGSVPGGTLHF. The J gene is TRBJ1-6, the V gene TRBV19; the D is unclear. Trimming cost V 7 bases and J 14 bases, with 21 bases left between them. Germline V gives CDR1 LNHDA, CDR2 SQIVND (reference sequence). The CDR3 is 14 residues long.

V usage is TRBV9 and J usage is TRBJ1-6, with no clear D. Trimming shortened V by 0 bases and J by 7 bases, and 14 bases separated the two germline ends. Germline CDR1 is SGDLS and CDR2 is YYNGEE. The CDR3 consists of 16 residues. CDR3 amino acids: CASSVGRPSLNSPLHF. For the CDR3, the DNA is TGTGCCAGCAGCGTAGGCAGGCCGAGCCTAAATTCACCCCTCCACTTT.

J is TRBJ1-2 and V is TRBV11-2, with 8 bases aligning to TRBD1. Germline CDR1 SGHAT, CDR2 FQNNGV. The CDR3 loop spans 14 amino acids. The J segment lost 4 bases and the V segment lost 6 bases, leaving 7 bases of the junction unmatched. The CDR3 sequence: CASRSAGQGYGYTF. CDR3 in DNA: TGTGCCAGCAGGTCCGCCGGACAGGGCTATGGCTACACCTTC.

The chain combines TRBV5-1 with TRBJ1-1; 8 bases agree with TRBD1. Germline assignment: CDR1 SGHRS and CDR2 YFSETQ. CDR3 size: 17 residues. V dropped 2 bases and J dropped 0; count of bases not matched to a gene: 9. The CDR3 sequence: CASSFLGTGGVNTEAFF. The CDR3 nucleotides are TGCGCCAGCAGCTTTTTAGGGACAGGAGGGGTGAACACTGAAGCTTTCTTT.

The V and J genes are TRBV7-9 and TRBJ2-7; a possible D gene is TRBD1 (6 bases). Germline CDR1 reads SEHNR; CDR2 reads FQNEAQ (reference sequence). Trimming left V 3 bases short and J 2 bases short, with 14 bases between. The CDR3 is 15 amino acids. The CDR3 region is CASSFQQGSPYEQYF. The DNA of the CDR3 is TGTGCCAGCAGCTTTCAGCAGGGGTCCCCCTACGAGCAGTACTTC.

The V call is TRBV9, the J call TRBJ2-5; the D gene is possibly TRBD1 (6 bases). Between the trimmed V and J ends, which lost 4 bases and 3 bases, there was a span of 13 bases. The CDR3 length is 14 residues. Germline CDR1 is SGDLS and CDR2 is YYNGEE. CDR3 bases: TGTGCCAGCAGCTCAGGGGTTACAAAAGAGACCCAGTACTTC. It codes for CASSSGVTKETQYF.

The rearrangement links TRBV30 to TRBJ1-4; 9 bases are a match to TRBD1. V shed 2 bases, J shed 11 bases, and the junction held 9 bases outside the gene matches. The CDR3 extends over 14 amino acids. Per germline, CDR1 GTSNPN and CDR2 SVGIG (reference sequence). The CDR3 DNA is TGTGCCTGGAGTAAGGGACAGGGTGATGGGAAACTGTTTTTT. Encoded protein: CAWSKGQGDGKLFF. The full variable domain, in which reference TRBV30 and TRBJ1-4 provide the parts outside the CDR3, is SQTIHQWPATLVQPVGSPLSLECTVEGTSNPNLYWYRQAAGRGLQLLFYSVGIGQISSEVPQNLSASRPQDRQFILSSKKLLLSDSGFYLCAWSKGQGDGKLFFGSGTQLSVL.